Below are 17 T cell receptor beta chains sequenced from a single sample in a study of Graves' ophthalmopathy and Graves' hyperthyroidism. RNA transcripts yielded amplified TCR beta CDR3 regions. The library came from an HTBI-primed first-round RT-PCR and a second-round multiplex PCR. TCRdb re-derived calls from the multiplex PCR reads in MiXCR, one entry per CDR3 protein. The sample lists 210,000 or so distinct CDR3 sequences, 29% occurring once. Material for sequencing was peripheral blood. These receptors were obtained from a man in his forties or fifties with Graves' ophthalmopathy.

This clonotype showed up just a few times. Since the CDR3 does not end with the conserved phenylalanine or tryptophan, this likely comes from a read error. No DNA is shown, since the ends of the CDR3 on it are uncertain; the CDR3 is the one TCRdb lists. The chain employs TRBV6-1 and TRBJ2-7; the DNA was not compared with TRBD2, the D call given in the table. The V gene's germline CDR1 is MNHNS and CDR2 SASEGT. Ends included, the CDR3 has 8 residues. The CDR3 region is CASSEPAG.

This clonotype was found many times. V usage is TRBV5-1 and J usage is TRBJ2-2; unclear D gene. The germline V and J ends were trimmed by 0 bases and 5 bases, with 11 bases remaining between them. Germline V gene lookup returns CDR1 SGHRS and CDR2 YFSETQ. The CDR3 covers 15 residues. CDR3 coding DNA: TGCGCCAGCAGCTTGGAAGGGTCGAGTACCGGGGAGCTGTTTTTT. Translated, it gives CASSLEGSSTGELFF.

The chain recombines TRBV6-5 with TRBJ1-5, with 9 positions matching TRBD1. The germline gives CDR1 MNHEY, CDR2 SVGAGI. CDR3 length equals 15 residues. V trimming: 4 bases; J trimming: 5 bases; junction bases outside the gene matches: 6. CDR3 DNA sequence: TGTGCCAGCAGTTCTTCCGGGACAGGGCATCAGCCCCAGCATTTT. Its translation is CASSSSGTGHQPQHF.

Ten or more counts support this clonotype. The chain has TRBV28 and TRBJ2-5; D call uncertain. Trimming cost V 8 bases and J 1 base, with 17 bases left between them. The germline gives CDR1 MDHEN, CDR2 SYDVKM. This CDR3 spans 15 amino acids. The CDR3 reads CASQQPRVGQETQYF. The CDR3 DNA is TGTGCCAGCCAGCAACCCCGGGTGGGCCAAGAGACCCAGTACTTC.

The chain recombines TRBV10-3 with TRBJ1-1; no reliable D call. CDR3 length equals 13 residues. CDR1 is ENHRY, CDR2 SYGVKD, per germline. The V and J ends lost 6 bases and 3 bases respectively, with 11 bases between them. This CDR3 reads CAIRTPLDTEAFF. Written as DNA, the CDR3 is TGTGCCATCAGGACACCTTTAGACACTGAAGCTTTCTTT.

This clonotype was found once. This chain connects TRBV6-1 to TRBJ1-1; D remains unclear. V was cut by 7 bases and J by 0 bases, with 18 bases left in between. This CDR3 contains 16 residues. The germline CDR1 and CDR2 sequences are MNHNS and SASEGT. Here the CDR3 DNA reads TGTGCCAGCATGTCCCCAAAAACAGCTATGAACACTGAAGCTTTCTTT. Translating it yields CASMSPKTAMNTEAFF.

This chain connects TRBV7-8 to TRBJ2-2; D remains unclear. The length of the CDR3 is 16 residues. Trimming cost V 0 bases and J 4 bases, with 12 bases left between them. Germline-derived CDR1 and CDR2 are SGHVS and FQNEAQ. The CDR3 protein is CASSLAGSLGTGELFF. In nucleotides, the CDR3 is TGTGCCAGCAGCTTAGCAGGAAGCTTGGGCACCGGGGAGCTGTTTTTT.

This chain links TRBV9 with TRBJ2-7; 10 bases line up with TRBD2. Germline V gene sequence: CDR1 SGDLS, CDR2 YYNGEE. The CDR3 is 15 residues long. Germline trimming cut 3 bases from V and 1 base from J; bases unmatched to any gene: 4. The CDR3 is CASSGRSGGSYEQYF. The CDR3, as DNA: TGTGCCAGCAGCGGACGTAGCGGGGGGTCCTACGAGCAGTACTTC.

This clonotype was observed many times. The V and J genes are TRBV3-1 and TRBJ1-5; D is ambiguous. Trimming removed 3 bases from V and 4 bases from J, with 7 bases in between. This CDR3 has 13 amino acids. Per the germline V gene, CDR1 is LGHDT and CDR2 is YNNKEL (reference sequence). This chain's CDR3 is CASSQNRNQPQHF. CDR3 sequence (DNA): TGTGCCAGCAGCCAGAACCGAAATCAGCCCCAGCATTTT.

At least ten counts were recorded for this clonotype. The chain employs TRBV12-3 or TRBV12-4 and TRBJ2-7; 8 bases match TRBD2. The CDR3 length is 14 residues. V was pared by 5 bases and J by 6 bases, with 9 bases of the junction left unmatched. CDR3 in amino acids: CASSPKAGEREQYF. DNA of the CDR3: TGTGCCAGCAGTCCAAAAGCGGGGGAGCGCGAGCAGTACTTC.

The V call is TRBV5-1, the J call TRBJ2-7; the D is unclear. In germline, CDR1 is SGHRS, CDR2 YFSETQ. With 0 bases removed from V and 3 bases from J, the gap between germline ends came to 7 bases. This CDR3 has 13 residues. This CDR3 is CASSLERVYEQYF. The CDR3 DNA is TGCGCCAGCAGCTTGGAACGGGTCTACGAGCAGTACTTC.

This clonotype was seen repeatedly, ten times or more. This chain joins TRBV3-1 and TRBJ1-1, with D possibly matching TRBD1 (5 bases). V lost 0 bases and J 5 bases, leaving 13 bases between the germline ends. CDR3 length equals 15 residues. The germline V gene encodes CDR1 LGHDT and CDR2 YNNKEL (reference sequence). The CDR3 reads CASSQEGGEGTEAFF. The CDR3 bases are TGTGCCAGCAGCCAAGAGGGGGGGGAGGGGACTGAAGCTTTCTTT.

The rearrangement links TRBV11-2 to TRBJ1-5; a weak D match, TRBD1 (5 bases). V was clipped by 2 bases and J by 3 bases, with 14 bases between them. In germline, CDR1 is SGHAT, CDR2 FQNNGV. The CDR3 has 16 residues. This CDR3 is CASSLRAGRYNQPQHF. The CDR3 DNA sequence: TGTGCCAGCAGCTTACGTGCAGGGAGGTACAATCAGCCCCAGCATTTT. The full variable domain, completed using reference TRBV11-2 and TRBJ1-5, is EAGVAQSPRYKIIEKRQSVAFWCNPISGHATLYWYQQILGQGPKLLIQFQNNGVVDDSQLPKDRFSAERLKGVDSTLKIQPAKLEDSAVYLCASSLRAGRYNQPQHFGDGTRLSIL.

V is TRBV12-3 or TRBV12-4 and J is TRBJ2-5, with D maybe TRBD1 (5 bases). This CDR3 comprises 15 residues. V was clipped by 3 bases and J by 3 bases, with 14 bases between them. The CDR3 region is CASSFMTAKKETQYF. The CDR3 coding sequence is TGTGCCAGCAGTTTTATGACAGCCAAAAAAGAGACCCAGTACTTC.

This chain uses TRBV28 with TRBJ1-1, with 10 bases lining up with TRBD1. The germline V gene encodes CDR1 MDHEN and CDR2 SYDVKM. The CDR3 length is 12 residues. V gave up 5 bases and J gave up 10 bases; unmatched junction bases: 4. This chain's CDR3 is CASSPWDRGAFF. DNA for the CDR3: TGTGCCAGCAGTCCTTGGGACAGGGGAGCTTTCTTT.

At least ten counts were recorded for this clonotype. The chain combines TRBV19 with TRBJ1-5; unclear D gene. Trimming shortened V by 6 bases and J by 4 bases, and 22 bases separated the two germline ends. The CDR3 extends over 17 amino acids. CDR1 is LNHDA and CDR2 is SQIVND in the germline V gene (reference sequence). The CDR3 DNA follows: TGTGCCAGTAGACCGCCGTGGGAAGGAAAAGGAAATCAGCCCCAGCATTTT. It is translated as CASRPPWEGKGNQPQHF.

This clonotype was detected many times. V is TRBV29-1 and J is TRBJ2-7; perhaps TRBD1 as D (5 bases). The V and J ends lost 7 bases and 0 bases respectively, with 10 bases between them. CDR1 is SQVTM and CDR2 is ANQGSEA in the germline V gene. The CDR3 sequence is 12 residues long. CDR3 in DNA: TGCAGCGCCCGAGACAGCTCCTACGAGCAGTACTTC. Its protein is CSARDSSYEQYF.